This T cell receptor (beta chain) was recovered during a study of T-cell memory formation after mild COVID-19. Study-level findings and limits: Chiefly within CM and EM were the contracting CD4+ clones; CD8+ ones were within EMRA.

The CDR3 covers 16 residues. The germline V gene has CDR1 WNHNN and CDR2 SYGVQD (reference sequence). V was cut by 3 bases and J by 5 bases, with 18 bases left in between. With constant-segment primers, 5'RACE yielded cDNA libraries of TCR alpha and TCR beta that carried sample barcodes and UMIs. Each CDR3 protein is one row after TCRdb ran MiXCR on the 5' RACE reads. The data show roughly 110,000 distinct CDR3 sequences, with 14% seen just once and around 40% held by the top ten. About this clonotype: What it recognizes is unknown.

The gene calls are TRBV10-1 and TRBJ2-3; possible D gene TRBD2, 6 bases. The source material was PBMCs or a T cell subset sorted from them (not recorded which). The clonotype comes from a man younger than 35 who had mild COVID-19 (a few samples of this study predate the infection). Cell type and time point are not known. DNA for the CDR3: TGCGCCAGCAGTGATCGGGACTTAGGCCGAGGAGATACGCAGTATTTT. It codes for CASSDRDLGRGDTQYF.